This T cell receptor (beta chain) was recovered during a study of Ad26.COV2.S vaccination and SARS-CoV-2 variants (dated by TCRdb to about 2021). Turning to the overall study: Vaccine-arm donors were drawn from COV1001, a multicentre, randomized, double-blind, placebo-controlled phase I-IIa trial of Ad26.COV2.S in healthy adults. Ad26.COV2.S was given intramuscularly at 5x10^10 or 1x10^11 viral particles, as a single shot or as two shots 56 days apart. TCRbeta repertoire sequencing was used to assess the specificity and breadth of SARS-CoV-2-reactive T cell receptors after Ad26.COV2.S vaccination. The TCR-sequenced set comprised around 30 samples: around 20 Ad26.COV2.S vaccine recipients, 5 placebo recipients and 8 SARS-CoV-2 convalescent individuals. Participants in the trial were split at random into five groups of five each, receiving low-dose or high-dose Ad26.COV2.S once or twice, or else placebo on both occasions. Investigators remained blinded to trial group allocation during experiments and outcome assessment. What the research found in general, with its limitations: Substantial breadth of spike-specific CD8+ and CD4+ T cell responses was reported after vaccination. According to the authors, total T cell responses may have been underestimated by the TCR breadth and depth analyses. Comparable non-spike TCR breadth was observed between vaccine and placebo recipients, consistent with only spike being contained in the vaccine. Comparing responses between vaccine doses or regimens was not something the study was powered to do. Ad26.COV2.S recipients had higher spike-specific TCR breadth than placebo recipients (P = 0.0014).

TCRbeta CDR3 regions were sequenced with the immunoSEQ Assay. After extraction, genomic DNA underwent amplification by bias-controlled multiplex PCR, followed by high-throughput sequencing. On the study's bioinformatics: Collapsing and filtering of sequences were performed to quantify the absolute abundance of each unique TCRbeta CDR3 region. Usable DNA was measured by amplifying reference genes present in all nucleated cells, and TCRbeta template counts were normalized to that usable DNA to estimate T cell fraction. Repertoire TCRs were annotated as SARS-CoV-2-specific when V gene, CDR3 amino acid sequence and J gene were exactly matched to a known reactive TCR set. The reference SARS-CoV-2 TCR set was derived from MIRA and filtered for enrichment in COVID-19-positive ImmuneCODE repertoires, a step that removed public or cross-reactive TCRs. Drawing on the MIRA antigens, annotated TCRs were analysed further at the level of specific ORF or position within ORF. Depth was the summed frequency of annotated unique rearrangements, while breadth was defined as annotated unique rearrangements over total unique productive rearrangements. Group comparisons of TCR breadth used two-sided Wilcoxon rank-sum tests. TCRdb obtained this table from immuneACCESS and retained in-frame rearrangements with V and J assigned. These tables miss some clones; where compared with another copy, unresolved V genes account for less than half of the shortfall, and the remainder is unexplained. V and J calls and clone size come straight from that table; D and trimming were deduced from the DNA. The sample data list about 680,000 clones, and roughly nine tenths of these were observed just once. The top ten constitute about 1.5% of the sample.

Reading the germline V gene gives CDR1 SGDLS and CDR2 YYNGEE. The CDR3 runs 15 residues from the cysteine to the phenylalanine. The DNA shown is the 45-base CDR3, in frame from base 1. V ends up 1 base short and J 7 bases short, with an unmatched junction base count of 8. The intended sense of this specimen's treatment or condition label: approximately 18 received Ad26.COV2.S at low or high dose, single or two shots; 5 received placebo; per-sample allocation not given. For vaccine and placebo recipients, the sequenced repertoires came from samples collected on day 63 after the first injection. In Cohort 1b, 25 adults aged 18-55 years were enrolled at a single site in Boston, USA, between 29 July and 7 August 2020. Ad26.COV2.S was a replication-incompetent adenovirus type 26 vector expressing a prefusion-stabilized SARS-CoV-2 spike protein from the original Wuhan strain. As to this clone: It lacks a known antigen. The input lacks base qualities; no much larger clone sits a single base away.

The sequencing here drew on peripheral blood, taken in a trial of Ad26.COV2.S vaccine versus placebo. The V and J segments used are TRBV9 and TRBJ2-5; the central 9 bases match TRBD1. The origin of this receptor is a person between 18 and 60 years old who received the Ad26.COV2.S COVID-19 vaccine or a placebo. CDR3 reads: CASSVLDRGTGTQYF. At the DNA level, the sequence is TGTGCCAGCAGCGTATTGGACAGGGGAACAGGGACCCAGTACTTC.